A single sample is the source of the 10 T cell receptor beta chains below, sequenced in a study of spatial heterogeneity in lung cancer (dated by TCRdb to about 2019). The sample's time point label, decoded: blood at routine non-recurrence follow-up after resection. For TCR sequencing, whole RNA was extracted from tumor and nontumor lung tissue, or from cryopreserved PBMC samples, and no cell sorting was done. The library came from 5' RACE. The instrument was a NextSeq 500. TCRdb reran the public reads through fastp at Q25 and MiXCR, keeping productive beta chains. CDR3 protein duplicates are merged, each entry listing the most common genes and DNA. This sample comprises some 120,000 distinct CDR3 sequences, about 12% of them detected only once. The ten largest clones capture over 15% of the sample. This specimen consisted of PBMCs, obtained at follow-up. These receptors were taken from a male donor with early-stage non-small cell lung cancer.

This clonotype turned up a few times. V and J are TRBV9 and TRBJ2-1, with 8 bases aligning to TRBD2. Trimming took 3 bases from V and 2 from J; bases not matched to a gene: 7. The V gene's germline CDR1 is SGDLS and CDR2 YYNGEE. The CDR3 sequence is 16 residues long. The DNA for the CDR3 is TGTGCCAGCAGCGACTTTAGGCGGGGGGCCTACAATGAGCAGTTCTTC. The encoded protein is CASSDFRRGAYNEQFF. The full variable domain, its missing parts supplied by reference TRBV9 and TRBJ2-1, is DSGVTQTPKHLITATGQRVTLRCSPRSGDLSVYWYQQSLDQGLQFLIQYYNGEERAKGNILERFSAQQFPDLHSELNLSSLELGDSALYFCASSDFRRGAYNEQFFGPGTRLTVL.

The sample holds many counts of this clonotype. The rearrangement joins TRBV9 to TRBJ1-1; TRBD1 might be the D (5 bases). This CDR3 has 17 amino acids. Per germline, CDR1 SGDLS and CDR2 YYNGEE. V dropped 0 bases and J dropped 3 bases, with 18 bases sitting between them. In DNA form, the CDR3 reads TGTGCCAGCAGCGTAGGTGGAAAAGGGGTCGAGGACACTGAAGCTTTCTTT. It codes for CASSVGGKGVEDTEAFF. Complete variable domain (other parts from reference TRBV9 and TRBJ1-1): DSGVTQTPKHLITATGQRVTLRCSPRSGDLSVYWYQQSLDQGLQFLIQYYNGEERAKGNILERFSAQQFPDLHSELNLSSLELGDSALYFCASSVGGKGVEDTEAFFGQGTRLTVV.

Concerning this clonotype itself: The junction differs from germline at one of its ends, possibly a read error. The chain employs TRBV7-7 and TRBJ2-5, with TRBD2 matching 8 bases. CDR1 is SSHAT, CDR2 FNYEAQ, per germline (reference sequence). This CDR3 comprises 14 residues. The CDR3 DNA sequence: TGTGCTAGCAGCTTAGCGGGAAGGGGTGAGACCCAGTACTTC. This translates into CASSLAGRGETQYF. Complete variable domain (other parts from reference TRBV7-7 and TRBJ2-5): GAGVSQSPRYKVTKRGQDVTLRCDPISSHATLYWYQQALGQGPEFLTYFNYEAQPDKSGLPSDRFSAERPEGSISTLTIQRTEQRDSAMYRCASSLAGRGETQYFGPGTRLLVL.

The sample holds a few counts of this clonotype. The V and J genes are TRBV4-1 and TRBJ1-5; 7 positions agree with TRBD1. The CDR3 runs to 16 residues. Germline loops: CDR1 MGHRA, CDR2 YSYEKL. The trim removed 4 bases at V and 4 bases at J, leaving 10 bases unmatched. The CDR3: CASSPLGWTGNQPQHF. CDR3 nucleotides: TGCGCCAGCAGCCCGCTTGGTTGGACAGGTAATCAGCCCCAGCATTTT.

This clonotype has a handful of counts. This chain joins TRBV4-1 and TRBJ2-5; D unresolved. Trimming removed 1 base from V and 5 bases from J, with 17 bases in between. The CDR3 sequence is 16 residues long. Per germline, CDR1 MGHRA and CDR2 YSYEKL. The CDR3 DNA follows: TGCGCCAGCAGCCAAGGTTCGATTCACGGGCGGGAGACCCAGTACTTC. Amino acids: CASSQGSIHGRETQYF.

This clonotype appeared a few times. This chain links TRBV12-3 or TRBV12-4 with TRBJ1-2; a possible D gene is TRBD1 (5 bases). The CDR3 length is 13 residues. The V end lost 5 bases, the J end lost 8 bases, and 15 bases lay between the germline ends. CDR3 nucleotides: TGTGCCAGCAGTCCAAATCAGGGATACGGCTACACCTTC. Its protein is CASSPNQGYGYTF.

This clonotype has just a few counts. In DNA, the CDR3 is TGCAGTGCTAGAGTGGAACTTCAGCCCCAGCATTTT. Protein sequence: CSARVELQPQHF. The chain has TRBV20-1 and TRBJ1-5, with D hard to call. The CDR3 has 12 residues. From germline, CDR1 is DFQATT and CDR2 SNEGSKA (reference sequence). V gave up 1 base and J gave up 6 bases, with 7 bases separating them.

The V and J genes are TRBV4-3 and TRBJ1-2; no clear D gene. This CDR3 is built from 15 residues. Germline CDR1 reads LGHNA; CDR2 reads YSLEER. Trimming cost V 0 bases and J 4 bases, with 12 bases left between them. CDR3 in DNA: TGCGCCAGCAGCCAAGATCACGGATTTTCCTATGGCTACACCTTC. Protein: CASSQDHGFSYGYTF.

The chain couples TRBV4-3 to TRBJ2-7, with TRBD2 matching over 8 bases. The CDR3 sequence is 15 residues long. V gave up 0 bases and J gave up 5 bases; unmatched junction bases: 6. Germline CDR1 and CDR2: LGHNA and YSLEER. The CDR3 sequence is CASSQDRLASHEQYF. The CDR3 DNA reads TGCGCCAGCAGCCAAGATAGACTAGCGAGCCACGAGCAGTACTTC.

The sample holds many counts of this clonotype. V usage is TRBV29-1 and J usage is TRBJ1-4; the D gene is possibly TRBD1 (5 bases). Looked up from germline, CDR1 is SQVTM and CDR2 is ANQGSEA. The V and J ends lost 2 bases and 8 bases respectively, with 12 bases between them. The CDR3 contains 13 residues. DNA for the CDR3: TGCAGCGTTGAACGGCAGGGTAAAGAAAAACTGTTTTTT. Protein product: CSVERQGKEKLFF.